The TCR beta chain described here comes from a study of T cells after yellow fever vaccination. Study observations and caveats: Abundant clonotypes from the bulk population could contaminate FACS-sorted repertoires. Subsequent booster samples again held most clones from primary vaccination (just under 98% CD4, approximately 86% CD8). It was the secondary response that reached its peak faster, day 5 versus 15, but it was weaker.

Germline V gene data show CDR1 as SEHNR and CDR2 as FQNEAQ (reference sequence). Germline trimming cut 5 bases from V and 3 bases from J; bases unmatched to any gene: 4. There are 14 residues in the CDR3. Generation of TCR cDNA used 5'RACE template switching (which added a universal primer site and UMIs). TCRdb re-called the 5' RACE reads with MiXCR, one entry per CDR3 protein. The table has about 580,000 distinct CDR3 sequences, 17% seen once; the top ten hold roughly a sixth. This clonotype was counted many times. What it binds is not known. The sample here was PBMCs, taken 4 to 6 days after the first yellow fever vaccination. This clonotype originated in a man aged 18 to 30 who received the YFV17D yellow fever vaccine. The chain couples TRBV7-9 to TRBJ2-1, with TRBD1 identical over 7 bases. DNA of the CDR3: TGTGCCAGCAGCGCCCGGGACAGCTACAATGAGCAGTTCTTC. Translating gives CASSARDSYNEQFF.